This paragraph covers one T cell receptor beta chain sequence. The entry originates in a study of identical twins. The V gene's germline CDR1 is KGHSH and CDR2 LQKENI. V was trimmed by 3 bases and J by 0 bases, leaving 12 bases between them. This CDR3 is built from 16 residues. MiXCR, run by TCRdb on the 5' RACE reads, gives a single entry per CDR3 protein. The data contain hundreds of thousands of distinct CDR3 sequences, just over 7% of them singletons. These same records also appear under a second study, on yellow fever vaccine responses in identical twins.

Material for sequencing was PBMCs. This rearrangement joins TRBV18 to TRBJ1-5; the D gene is possibly TRBD1 (6 bases). This sequence originates from a woman between 18 and 29 years old in good health. CDR3 amino acids: CASSPWTVDSNQPQHF. DNA for the CDR3: TGTGCCAGCTCACCCTGGACAGTAGATAGCAATCAGCCCCAGCATTTT. Full variable domain (remainder filled in from reference TRBV18 and TRBJ1-5): NAGVMQNPRHLVRRRGQEARLRCSPMKGHSHVYWYRQLPEEGLKFMVYLQKENIIDESGMPKERFSAEFPKEGPSILRIQQVVRGDSAAYFCASSPWTVDSNQPQHFGDGTRLSIL.